Detailed here is one T cell receptor beta chain. The antigen is not known. These data come from a study of T cell responses to AZD1222 COVID-19 vaccine. Study context: Pooled samples include second doses given at about 4 or 12 weeks.

Study-wide findings and caveats: Rises in breadth and depth of Spike-specific TCRs came after two AZD1222 doses. The donors showed a predominance of white British ancestry and of females, with possible underestimation of clonal diversity.

The CDR3 has 15 amino acids. Clones were sequenced by immunoSEQ multiplex PCR, and TCRdb holds only the in-frame ones, with some missing. The table has 120,000 to 150,000 clones, roughly nine tenths seen once. The rearrangement links TRBV12-2 to TRBJ1-1. TRBV12-2 is shown as a pseudogene. The source material was peripheral blood, sampled on day 0 of AZD1222 vaccination. This TCR derives from an adult in good health. CDR3 residues: CASRLEDRWNTEAFF. Written as DNA, the CDR3 is TGTGCAAGTCGCTTAGAAGACCGATGGAACACTGAAGCTTTCTTT.